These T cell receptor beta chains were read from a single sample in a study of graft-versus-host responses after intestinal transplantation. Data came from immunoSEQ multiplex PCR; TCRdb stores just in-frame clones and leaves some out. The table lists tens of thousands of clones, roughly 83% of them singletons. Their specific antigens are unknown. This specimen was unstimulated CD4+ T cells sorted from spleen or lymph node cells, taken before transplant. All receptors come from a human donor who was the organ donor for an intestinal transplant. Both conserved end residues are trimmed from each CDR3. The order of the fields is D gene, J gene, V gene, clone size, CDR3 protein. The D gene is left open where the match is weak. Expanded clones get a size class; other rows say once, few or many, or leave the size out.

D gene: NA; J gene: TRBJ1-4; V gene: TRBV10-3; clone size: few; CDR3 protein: AISESQGEKLF
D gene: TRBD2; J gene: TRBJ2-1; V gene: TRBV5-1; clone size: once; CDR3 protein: ASSYSGSPYNEQF
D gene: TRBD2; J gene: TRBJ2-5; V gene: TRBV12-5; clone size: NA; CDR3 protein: ASGLGLGQETQY
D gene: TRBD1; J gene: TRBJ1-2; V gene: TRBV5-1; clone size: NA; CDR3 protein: ASSPIGQGDYGYT
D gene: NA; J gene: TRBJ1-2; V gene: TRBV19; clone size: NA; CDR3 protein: ASSDDSNYGYT
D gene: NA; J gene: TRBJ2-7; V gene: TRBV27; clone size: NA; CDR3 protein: ASSPTENRYEQY
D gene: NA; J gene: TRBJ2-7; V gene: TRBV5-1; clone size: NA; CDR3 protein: ASSLEGGPYSYEQY
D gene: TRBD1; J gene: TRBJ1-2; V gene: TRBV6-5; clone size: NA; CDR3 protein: ASSYGTGHGYT
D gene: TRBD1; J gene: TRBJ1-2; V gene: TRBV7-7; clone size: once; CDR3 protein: ASSWGQNYGYT
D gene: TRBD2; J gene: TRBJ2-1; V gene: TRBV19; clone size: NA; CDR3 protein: ASSRLAGSYNEQF
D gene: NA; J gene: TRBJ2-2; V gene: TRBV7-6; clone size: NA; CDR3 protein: ASSSESMNTGELF
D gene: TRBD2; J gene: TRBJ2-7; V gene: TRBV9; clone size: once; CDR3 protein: ASSVALDSGSRYEQY
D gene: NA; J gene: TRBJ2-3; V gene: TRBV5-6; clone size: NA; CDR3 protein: ASSLRRADTQY
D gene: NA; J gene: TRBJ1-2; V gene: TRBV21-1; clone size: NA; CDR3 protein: ASSKDAGSNYGYT
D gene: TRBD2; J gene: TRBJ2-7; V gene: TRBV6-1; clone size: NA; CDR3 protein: ASNTAGGFSYEQY
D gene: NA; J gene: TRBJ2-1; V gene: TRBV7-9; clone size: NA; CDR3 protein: ASSRHGGGLYEQF
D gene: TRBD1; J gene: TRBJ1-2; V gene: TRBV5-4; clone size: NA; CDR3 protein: ASSLAETGVYGYT
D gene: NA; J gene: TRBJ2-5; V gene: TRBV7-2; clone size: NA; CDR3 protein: ASSNPGVGRKTQY
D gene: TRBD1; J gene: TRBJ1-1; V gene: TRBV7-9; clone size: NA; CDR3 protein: ASSLAGTGGTEAF
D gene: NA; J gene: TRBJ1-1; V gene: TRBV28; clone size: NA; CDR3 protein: ASSFLVEGAYTEAF